This T cell receptor (beta chain) was observed in a study of early T cells in non-severe SARS-CoV-2 infection. V lost 6 bases and J 1 base, leaving 15 bases between the germline ends. The germline CDR1 and CDR2 sequences are MNHEY and SVGEGT. CDR3 length: 15 amino acids. TCRdb processed the 5' RACE reads anew with MiXCR; each CDR3 protein has one entry. The sample contains approximately 99,000 distinct CDR3 sequences, about 12% of which appear only once. This clonotype was recorded many times. This chain links TRBV6-2 or TRBV6-3 with TRBJ1-1, with D possibly TRBD1 on 5 matching bases. Specimen: whole blood. The TCR was taken from an adult who was a healthcare worker with PCR-confirmed SARS-CoV-2 infection or an uninfected control (not recorded which). The CDR3 nucleotides read TGTGCCAGCAGCCTATTTGGGGGACGGAACACTGAAGCTTTCTTT. This sequence encodes CASSLFGGRNTEAFF.